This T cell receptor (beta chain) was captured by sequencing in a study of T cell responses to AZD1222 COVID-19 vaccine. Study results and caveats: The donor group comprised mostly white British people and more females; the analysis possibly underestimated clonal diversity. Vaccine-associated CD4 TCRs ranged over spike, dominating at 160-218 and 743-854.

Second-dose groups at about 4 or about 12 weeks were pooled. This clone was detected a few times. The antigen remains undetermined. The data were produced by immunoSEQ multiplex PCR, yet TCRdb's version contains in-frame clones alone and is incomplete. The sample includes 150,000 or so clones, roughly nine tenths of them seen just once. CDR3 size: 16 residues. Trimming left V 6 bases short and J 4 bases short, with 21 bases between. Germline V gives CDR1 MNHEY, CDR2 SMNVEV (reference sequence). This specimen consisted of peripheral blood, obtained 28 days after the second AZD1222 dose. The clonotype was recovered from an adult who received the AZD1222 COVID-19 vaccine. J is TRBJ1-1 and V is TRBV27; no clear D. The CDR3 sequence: CASRVALSPAGTEAFF. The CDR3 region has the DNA TGTGCCAGCAGGGTAGCCTTATCTCCCGCGGGCACTGAAGCTTTCTTT.